Here is one T cell receptor (beta chain) with its context. No cognate antigen has been identified for it. The record has no base qualities; no much larger clone is one base away. TCRbeta CDR3 regions were amplified from genomic DNA by means of the immunoSEQ Assay, a bias-controlled multiplex PCR. On the authors' methods: The number of nucleated cells in each sample was estimated by amplification of reference gene primers within the assay. To quantify the absolute abundance of each unique TCRbeta CDR3 rearrangement, sequence reads were collapsed and filtered. For each sample, productive Simpson clonality was calculated as the square root of Simpson's diversity index over productive rearrangements. TCRdb retrieved this table from immuneACCESS and kept in-frame rearrangements only. Not all clones are present; in checked studies, unresolved V genes account for under half, and no reason is known for the remainder. Clone size and V and J calls were adopted from that table, with D and trimming inferred from the DNA. Here the sample has tens of thousands of clones; approximately 87% occur a single time. About a sixth of the sample lies in the top ten.

This record belongs to a study of blood T cell repertoires in COVID-19 (TCRdb year 2020). Turning to the overall study: Collaborator samples came from the United States, Italy and Spain and covered acute and convalescent phases of COVID-19. The material from the prospective study consisted of cDNA or gDNA derived from T cells, B-cell-depleted T cells, or PBMCs. The dataset comprised deeply sampled blood TCRbeta repertoires from subjects exposed to, actively infected with, or recovered from COVID-19. The repertoires were released in a freely available public database intended as a resource for research on the immune response to SARS-CoV-2. Samples came from the ongoing ImmuneRACE study (first 160 participants) plus 1,254 subjects from 6 global collaborators. Nearly every sample came with metadata listing a de-identified subject ID, COVID-19 status, age in years and sex. Where available, HLA class I and class II types were obtained from metadata supplied by the sample provider rather than from assay-based typing. What the authors observed across the whole study: Clinical and demographic metadata were provided uncurated, with the amount varying by source and participant.

The collaborating institutions used their own protocols to collect whole blood in K2EDTA tubes. For TCRbeta analysis, collaborators shipped samples as frozen whole blood, isolated PBMCs, or DNA extracted from either of those sample types. The germline V gene supplies CDR1 SGHVS and CDR2 FQNEAQ. The junction carries 18 bases between V and J, which are trimmed by 8 bases and 10 bases respectively. The CDR3 runs 14 residues from the cysteine to the phenylalanine. This entry keeps only the CDR3 DNA: 42 bases, framed from base 1. The sample was peripheral blood. Recombination joined TRBV7-8 with TRBJ1-6; the D gene is possibly TRBD1, with 6 bases matching. This clonotype was sampled from a human donor in a cohort sampled during active COVID-19. The DNA sequence follows: TGTGCCAGCTCGCTAGCGGGGGCGAACTCACCCCTCCACTTT. It translates to CASSLAGANSPLHF.